This T cell receptor (beta chain) was sequenced for a study of human T cells and chemical hapten exposure. The wider study: All patients underwent weekly scalp dosing with diphenylcyclopropenone for the full roughly 25-week study. A patient group, mainly female, showed alopecia areata, totalis or universalis.

The germline CDR1 and CDR2 sequences are ENHRY and SYGVKD. This CDR3 is 12 amino acids long. V lost 2 bases to trimming and J lost 7 bases, with 8 bases between them. Described time point: pre-sensitization, week 0. Treatment of the sample: therapeutic diphenylcyclopropenone sensitization with weekly scalp DPC. Donors were 18 to 70-year-old alopecia patients suitable for DPC. General study results and limits: There was no change with DPC sensitization in TCRs above 1 in 1000 frequency.

From the RACE reads, TCRdb called clonotypes with MiXCR, one entry per CDR3 protein. This table holds a few hundred thousand distinct CDR3 sequences, 7.5% to 8% found once. This clonotype was counted ten times or more. Its antigen is as yet unknown. The rearrangement joins TRBV10-3 to TRBJ1-2; D unclear. The sequencing here drew on whole blood, taken in connection with sensitization to the hapten diphenylcyclopropenone (DPC). This TCR derives from a young man with alopecia areata. Some clones in this sample may be carry-over from other donors' samples. The CDR3 sequence: CAISEAGRGYTF. For the CDR3, the DNA is TGTGCCATCAGTGAGGCAGGTCGTGGCTACACCTTC.